The sequence of this T cell receptor beta chain was determined in a study of blood T cell repertoires in COVID-19. Study-level information: The United States, Italy and Spain supplied acute and convalescent COVID-19 samples. T cells, B-cell-depleted T cells, or PBMCs supplied cDNA or gDNA.

The V end was cut by 6 bases, the J end by 7 bases, with 16 bases between. The CDR3 extends over 13 amino acids. Germline V gene sequence: CDR1 MNHEY, CDR2 SVGAGI. In the original workflow: Quantification of nucleated cells was approximated via reference gene primer amplification. TCRdb's table, derived via immunoSEQ multiplex PCR, lists solely in-frame clones and lacks some. From that table come the V and J calls and clone size; the DNA was used to work out D and trimming. The profile shows 280,000 or so clones, more than 70% of them singletons. The specimen sequenced was peripheral blood. The TCR was taken from a woman in her thirties who had recovered from COVID-19. The rearrangement joins TRBV6-5 to TRBJ2-7, with D possibly matching TRBD2 (6 bases). The chain's CDR3 is CASSLAGAGEQYF. DNA of the CDR3: TGTGCCAGCAGCCTCGCCGGGGCGGGGGAGCAGTACTTC.